The 24 T cell receptor beta chains presented below share a single source sample, sequenced in a study of CD8 T cells in Susac syndrome. Roughly 0.45 to 1 ug RNA was reverse transcribed with random hexamers. Via MiXCR, TCRdb re-called the immunoSEQ multiplex PCR reads, giving one row per CDR3 protein. The data show 150,000 to 200,000 distinct CDR3 sequences, with around 93% seen just once and roughly 0.15% held by the top ten. Material: CD8+ T cells from PBMCs. The receptors come from a human donor with Susac syndrome.

V gene TRBV20-1 combines with J gene TRBJ1-2; 9 nucleotides align to TRBD1. The CDR3 is 13 amino acids. J gave up 5 bases and V 1 base, and 2 bases lay outside the gene matches. Germline V lookup: CDR1 DFQATT, CDR2 SNEGSKA (reference sequence). The CDR3 protein is CSARVDRGYGYTF. The CDR3 DNA follows: TGCAGTGCTAGAGTTGACAGGGGGTATGGCTACACCTTC.

V is TRBV7-9 and J is TRBJ2-1; 7 bases are shared with TRBD1. With V trimmed by 5 bases and J by 1 base, 8 bases remained unmatched. The germline V gene encodes CDR1 SEHNR and CDR2 FQNEAQ (reference sequence). The CDR3 is made up of 16 amino acids. The CDR3 sequence is CASSPSTGKSYNEQFF. The CDR3, as DNA: TGTGCCAGCAGCCCCTCGACAGGGAAGTCCTACAATGAGCAGTTCTTC.

This clonotype has a single count. The chain joins TRBV2 to TRBJ2-2, with a possible D match to TRBD2 (6 bases). The CDR3 extends over 15 amino acids. V was shortened by 7 bases and J by 4 bases, with 16 bases between the two germline ends. Germline CDR1 is SNHLY and CDR2 is FYNNEI. The CDR3 DNA sequence: TGTGCCAGCACTCTGATCGCGGGAAGCACCGGGGAGCTGTTTTTT. Protein sequence: CASTLIAGSTGELFF.

V and J are TRBV29-1 and TRBJ2-7; D gene uncertain. V was shortened by 6 bases and J by 0 bases, with 15 bases between the two germline ends. Germline CDR1 is SQVTM and CDR2 is ANQGSEA. The CDR3 sequence is 14 residues long. CDR3 DNA: TGCAGCGTCGCCCCAGAAATAAGCTCCTACGAGCAGTACTTC. Translation: CSVAPEISSYEQYF.

DNA for the CDR3: TGTGCCAGCAGAAAACCCGACTACTACACAGATACGCAGTATTTT. Translating it yields CASRKPDYYTDTQYF. The V gene is TRBV7-8, the J gene TRBJ2-3; TRBD2 is a possible D gene (5 bases). Germline assignment: CDR1 SGHVS and CDR2 FQNEAQ. CDR3 length: 15 residues. V shed 6 bases and J shed 2 bases, with 15 bases lying between them.

The V call is TRBV7-9, the J call TRBJ1-1; the D is unclear. The CDR3 contains 11 residues. Germline V gene data show CDR1 as SEHNR and CDR2 as FQNEAQ (reference sequence). With 5 bases removed from V and 5 bases from J, the gap between germline ends came to 6 bases. DNA for the CDR3: TGTGCCAGCAGCCAAGGGACTGAAGCTTTCTTT. Amino acids: CASSQGTEAFF.

J is TRBJ1-2 and V is TRBV12-3 or TRBV12-4, with D uncertain. The CDR3 consists of 11 residues. Trimming removed 10 bases from V and 4 bases from J, with 10 bases in between. This CDR3 is CATQNLYGYTF. The CDR3 DNA sequence: TGTGCCACCCAAAACCTCTATGGCTACACCTTC.

This clonotype came up once. One junction end disagrees with the germline gene, perhaps due to a read error. V gene TRBV7-7 combines with J gene TRBJ2-1; 8 bases are a match to TRBD2. CDR1 and CDR2 from the germline V gene are SSHAT and FNYEAQ (reference sequence). The CDR3 covers 14 residues. The CDR3 protein is CASSSGTRNDEQFF. The DNA for the CDR3 is TGTGCTAGCAGCTCCGGGACTAGGAATGATGAGCAGTTCTTC.

The chain couples TRBV15 to TRBJ2-4; unclear D gene. Germline lookup yields CDR1 LNHNV and CDR2 YYDKDF (reference sequence). With 8 bases removed from V and 11 bases from J, the gap between germline ends came to 16 bases. There are 12 residues in the CDR3. The CDR3 reads CATAPPSQVQYF. In nucleotides, the CDR3 is TGTGCCACCGCGCCCCCTTCACAAGTTCAGTACTTC.

The CDR3 spells CSATRDRNEKLFF. CDR3 nucleotides: TGCAGTGCTACCCGGGACAGAAATGAAAAACTGTTTTTT. The rearrangement links TRBV20-1 to TRBJ1-4, with 7 nucleotides matching TRBD1. Trimming removed 4 bases from V and 5 bases from J; junction bases left unmatched: 4. The CDR3 is 13 residues long. Germline loops: CDR1 DFQATT, CDR2 SNEGSKA (reference sequence).

The V call is TRBV20-1, the J call TRBJ2-1, with 10 bases that match TRBD2. Looked up from germline, CDR1 is DFQATT and CDR2 is SNEGSKA (reference sequence). This CDR3 contains 15 residues. V was pared by 6 bases and J by 0 bases, with 5 bases of the junction left unmatched. The CDR3 region is CSAPAGGSSYNEQFF. DNA of the CDR3: TGCAGTGCCCCAGCGGGGGGGAGCTCCTACAATGAGCAGTTCTTC.

This chain connects TRBV5-4 to TRBJ2-3; no clear D. The CDR3 runs 14 residues. V was clipped by 0 bases and J by 4 bases, with 9 bases between them. Germline lookup yields CDR1 SGHNT and CDR2 YYREEE (reference sequence). The CDR3, as DNA: TGTGCCAGCAGCTTGGTTGAGGAATCAGATACGCAGTATTTT. It encodes CASSLVEESDTQYF.

The DNA of the CDR3 is TGTGCCAGCAGCCCACTGGGAGAAAAACTGTTTTTT. This translates into CASSPLGEKLFF. V and J are TRBV27 and TRBJ1-4; D not certain. The CDR3 totals 12 residues. CDR1 is MNHEY, CDR2 SMNVEV, per germline (reference sequence). V was shortened by 6 bases and J by 8 bases, with 10 bases between the two germline ends.

The rearrangement joins TRBV9 to TRBJ1-5; D not certain. This CDR3 spans 14 amino acids. Trimming cost V 4 bases and J 2 bases, with 10 bases left between them. CDR1 is SGDLS and CDR2 is YYNGEE in the germline V gene. In DNA, the CDR3 is TGTGCCAGCAGCCCGACGTCAGGCAATCAGCCCCAGCATTTT. Its translation: CASSPTSGNQPQHF.

V is TRBV9 and J is TRBJ2-7; D is ambiguous. The CDR3 loop spans 12 amino acids. V was pared by 5 bases and J by 4 bases, with 10 bases between. From germline, CDR1 is SGDLS and CDR2 YYNGEE. CDR3 bases: TGTGCCAGCAGTGAAGACGGGTACGAGCAGTACTTC. It is translated as CASSEDGYEQYF. The full variable domain, completed using reference TRBV9 and TRBJ2-7, is DSGVTQTPKHLITATGQRVTLRCSPRSGDLSVYWYQQSLDQGLQFLIQYYNGEERAKGNILERFSAQQFPDLHSELNLSSLELGDSALYFCASSEDGYEQYFGPGTRLTVT.

The V call is TRBV29-1, the J call TRBJ2-3, with TRBD2 as a possible D gene (5 bases). The CDR3 totals 11 residues. V lost 6 bases to trimming and J lost 5 bases, with 9 bases between them. From germline, CDR1 is SQVTM and CDR2 ANQGSEA. The CDR3 bases are TGCAGCGTACCCAGCGGAGATACGCAGTATTTT. Its protein is CSVPSGDTQYF.

CDR3 sequence: CATSNMNTEAFF. In DNA form, the CDR3 reads TGTGCCACCTCGAACATGAACACTGAAGCTTTCTTT. This sequence joins TRBV15 and TRBJ1-1; D is unclear. This CDR3 has 12 residues. Germline V gene sequence: CDR1 LNHNV, CDR2 YYDKDF (reference sequence). The germline V and J ends were trimmed by 8 bases and 0 bases, with 7 bases remaining between them.

The J gene is TRBJ2-7, the V gene TRBV5-4; 8 nucleotides match TRBD1. The trim removed 4 bases at V and 2 bases at J, leaving 5 bases unmatched. This CDR3 has 14 amino acids. CDR1 and CDR2 (germline): SGHNT, YYREEE (reference sequence). The CDR3 reads CASSATGGTYEQYF. The CDR3 DNA is TGTGCCAGCAGCGCTACAGGGGGGACCTACGAGCAGTACTTC.

This chain uses TRBV3-1 with TRBJ2-3; TRBD2 matches at 12 bases. CDR3 length: 16 residues. V gave up 4 bases and J gave up 7 bases; unmatched junction bases: 9. Germline V gene data show CDR1 as LGHDT and CDR2 as YNNKEL (reference sequence). The CDR3 nucleotides are TGTGCCAGCAGCCTACCTAGCGGGAGGGATAAATATACGCAGTATTTT. Amino acids: CASSLPSGRDKYTQYF.

The chain joins TRBV7-3 to TRBJ1-1; 10 nucleotides line up with TRBD1. CDR3 length: 15 amino acids. From germline, CDR1 is SGHTA and CDR2 FQGTGA. The junction had 6 bases not matched to a gene; V was cut back by 3 bases and J by 5 bases. DNA of the CDR3: TGTGCCAGCAGCTTGGGGACAGGGGAAGTAACTGAAGCTTTCTTT. This sequence encodes CASSLGTGEVTEAFF.

The chain joins TRBV20-1 to TRBJ2-7, with a weak D call TRBD2 (5 bases). Trimming pared 0 bases from V and 2 bases from J, leaving 11 bases between. This CDR3 spans 14 amino acids. CDR1 DFQATT and CDR2 SNEGSKA come from the germline V gene (reference sequence). The CDR3 here is CSARDRWRTYEQYF. The CDR3 bases are TGCAGTGCTAGAGATCGGTGGAGGACCTACGAGCAGTACTTC.

V usage is TRBV7-6 and J usage is TRBJ2-3, with D unclear. The CDR3 extends over 15 amino acids. Germline V gives CDR1 SGHVS, CDR2 FNYEAQ. The V and J ends lost 3 bases and 0 bases respectively, with 10 bases between them. DNA of the CDR3: TGTGCCAGCAGCTTTGGTCAGCTTAGCACAGATACGCAGTATTTT. Amino acid sequence: CASSFGQLSTDTQYF.

This clonotype showed up just once. This rearrangement joins TRBV12-3 or TRBV12-4 to TRBJ2-7; 8 bases line up with TRBD1. V lost 7 bases and J lost 4; bases outside the gene matches: 3. The length of the CDR3 is 12 residues. Here the CDR3 DNA reads TGTGCCAGCACTAACAGGGGGTACGAGCAGTACTTC. The encoded protein is CASTNRGYEQYF.

The chain has TRBV5-1 and TRBJ2-1; 10 bases agree with TRBD2. The CDR3 runs to 18 residues. The V gene's germline CDR1 is SGHRS and CDR2 YFSETQ. J lost 0 bases, V lost 6 bases, and 12 bases had no gene match. CDR3 sequence reads: CASMPRLAGASSYNEQFF. DNA for the CDR3: TGCGCCAGCATGCCTCGGCTAGCGGGGGCAAGCTCCTACAATGAGCAGTTCTTC.